This TCR beta chain was identified in a study of cytomegalovirus exposure and HLA in healthy donors. Study-wide points: According to a later analysis, most TCR beta chains associated with CMV appeared HLA-restricted. TCR beta V- and J-gene trimming, according to a later analysis, was linked to a missense DCLRE1C variant. Earlier analysis looked at TCR beta V segments, and most were productive about 90% or about 30% of the time.

This clone was detected a few times. Its antigen is undetermined. Trimming at V came to 4 bases and at J to 7 bases, leaving 10 bases not matched to a gene. Germline V gene sequence: CDR1 MGHRA, CDR2 YSYEKL. This CDR3 has 16 residues. The PCR was carried out with 60 Vbeta primers and 13 Jbeta primers. TCRdb keeps only in-frame clones here, not all; method: immunoSEQ multiplex PCR. The table includes about 260,000 clones, around two thirds detected once. The TCR sequence derives from a female donor in good health and CMV-seronegative. The V and J genes are TRBV4-1 and TRBJ2-2; 9 bases line up with TRBD1. The specimen sequenced was PBMCs. CDR3 sequence reads: CASSLTGGATVGELFF. As DNA, the CDR3 is TGCGCCAGCAGCCTCACAGGGGGCGCAACAGTCGGGGAGCTGTTTTTT.